Sequencing of this TCR beta chain was carried out in a study of shared clonotypes between healthy human individuals. Study as a whole: Three plates each covered CD4 naive and memory; CD8 naive two, CD8 memory one.

After removal of 5 bases from V and 0 bases from J, the junction contained 6 bases not matched to a gene. The CDR3 consists of 15 residues. Germline lookup yields CDR1 SGHTA and CDR2 FQGTGA. Measured with immunoSEQ multiplex PCR; TCRdb has only the in-frame clones, and not every one. The sample carries 2 million to 2.5 million clones, 90% to 97% recorded once. This chain uses TRBV7-3 with TRBJ2-7; 8 bases align to TRBD2. Sequenced material: naive CD4+ T cells sorted from blood. The subset is: CD45RA+ positively selected. The sequence was obtained from a man aged 18 to 29 in good health. For the CDR3, the DNA is TGTGCCAGCAGCCCTGGTAGCGGGAACTCCTACGAGCAGTACTTC. It is translated as CASSPGSGNSYEQYF.